The T cell receptor beta chain described here comes from a study of cytomegalovirus exposure and HLA in healthy donors. V was cut by 4 bases and J by 7 bases, with 13 bases left in between. The CDR3 covers 14 residues. The germline V gene encodes CDR1 MNHEY and CDR2 SMNVEV (reference sequence). Libraries were prepared by immunoSEQ multiplex PCR; TCRdb keeps only in-frame clonotypes and omits some of them. Seen here are 100,000 to 150,000 clones, approximately 92% observed once, and the top ten hold 0.95% to 1.5%. The specimen was PBMCs. The rearrangement joins TRBV27 to TRBJ1-4; TRBD1 might be the D (6 bases). This receptor was identified in a young woman in good health and CMV-seronegative. CDR3 nucleotide sequence: TGTGCCAGCAGTTACGACAGGATGAGTGAAAAACTGTTTTTT. Amino acids: CASSYDRMSEKLFF.